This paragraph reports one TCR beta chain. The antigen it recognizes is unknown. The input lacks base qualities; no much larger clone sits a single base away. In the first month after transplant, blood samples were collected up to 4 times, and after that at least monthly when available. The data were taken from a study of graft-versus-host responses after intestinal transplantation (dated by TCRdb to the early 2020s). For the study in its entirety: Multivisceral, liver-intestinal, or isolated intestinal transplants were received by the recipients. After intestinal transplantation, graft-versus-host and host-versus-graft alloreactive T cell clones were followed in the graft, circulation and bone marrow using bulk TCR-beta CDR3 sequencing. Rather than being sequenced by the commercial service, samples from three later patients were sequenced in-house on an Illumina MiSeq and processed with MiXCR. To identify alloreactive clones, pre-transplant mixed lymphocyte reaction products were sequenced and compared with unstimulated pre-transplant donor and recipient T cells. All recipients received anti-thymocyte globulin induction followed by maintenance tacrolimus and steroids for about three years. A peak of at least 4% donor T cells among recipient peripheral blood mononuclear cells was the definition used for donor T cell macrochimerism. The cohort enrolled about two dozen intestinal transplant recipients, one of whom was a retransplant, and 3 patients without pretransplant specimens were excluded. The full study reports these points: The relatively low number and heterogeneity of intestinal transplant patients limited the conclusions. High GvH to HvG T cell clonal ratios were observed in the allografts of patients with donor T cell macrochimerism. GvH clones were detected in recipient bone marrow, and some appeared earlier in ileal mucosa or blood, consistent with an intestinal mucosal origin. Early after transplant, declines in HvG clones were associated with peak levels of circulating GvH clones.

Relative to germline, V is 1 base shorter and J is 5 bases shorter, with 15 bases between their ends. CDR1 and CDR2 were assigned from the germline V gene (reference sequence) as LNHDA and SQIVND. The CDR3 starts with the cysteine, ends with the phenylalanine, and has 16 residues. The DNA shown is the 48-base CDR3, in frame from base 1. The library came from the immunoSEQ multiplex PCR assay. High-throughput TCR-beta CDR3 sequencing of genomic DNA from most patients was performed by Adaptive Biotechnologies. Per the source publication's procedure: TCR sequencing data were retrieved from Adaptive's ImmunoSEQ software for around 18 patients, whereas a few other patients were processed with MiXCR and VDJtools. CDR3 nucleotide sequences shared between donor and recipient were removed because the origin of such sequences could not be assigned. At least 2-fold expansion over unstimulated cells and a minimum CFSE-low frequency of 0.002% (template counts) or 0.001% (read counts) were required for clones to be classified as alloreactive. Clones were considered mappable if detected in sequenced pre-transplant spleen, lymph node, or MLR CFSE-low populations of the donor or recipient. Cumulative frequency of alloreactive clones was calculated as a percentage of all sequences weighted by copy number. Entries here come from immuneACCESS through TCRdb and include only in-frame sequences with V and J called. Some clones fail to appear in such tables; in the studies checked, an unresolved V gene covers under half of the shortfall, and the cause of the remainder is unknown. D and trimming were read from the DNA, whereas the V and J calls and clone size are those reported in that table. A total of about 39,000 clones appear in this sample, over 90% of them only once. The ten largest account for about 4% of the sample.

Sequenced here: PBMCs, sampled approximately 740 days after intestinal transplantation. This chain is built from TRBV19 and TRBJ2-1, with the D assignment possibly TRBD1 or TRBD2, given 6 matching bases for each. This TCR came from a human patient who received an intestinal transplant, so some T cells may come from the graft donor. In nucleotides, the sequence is TGTGCCAGTAGTATAGTAGGGGGGCGAAGAAACAATGAGCAGTTCTTC. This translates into CASSIVGGRRNNEQFF.